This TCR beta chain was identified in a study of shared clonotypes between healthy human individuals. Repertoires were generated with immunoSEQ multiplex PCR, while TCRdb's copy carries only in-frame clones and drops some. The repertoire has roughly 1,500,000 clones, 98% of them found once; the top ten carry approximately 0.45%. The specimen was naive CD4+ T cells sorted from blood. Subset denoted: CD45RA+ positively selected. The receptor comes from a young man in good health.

CDR3 bases: TGTGCCAGCAGTCAGGACAGGGGCAATGAGCAGTTCTTC. This sequence encodes CASSQDRGNEQFF. The chain joins TRBV6-5 to TRBJ2-1, with 9 bases matching TRBD1. CDR1 and CDR2 from the germline V gene are MNHEY and SVGAGI. The CDR3 is 13 residues long. V was pared by 5 bases and J by 6 bases, with 2 bases of the junction left unmatched.